A few counts support the clone carrying this T cell receptor beta chain. What it recognizes is unknown. MiXCR, applied by TCRdb to the reads, yields one record per CDR3 protein. The profile shows roughly 230,000 distinct CDR3 sequences, approximately 15% of them singletons. This sample stems from a study of T cell repertoires in cytomegalovirus infection. For the study at large: A matching HLA type, together with CMV infection, was signaled by public TCR beta signatures. General study points: The study found HLA-C-restricted CMV-specific TCR beta clonotypes dominating the ex vivo response. Summed frequency of public TCR beta families distinguished CMV carriers with the relevant HLA.

V gave up 3 bases and J gave up 3 bases, with 10 bases separating them. The CDR3 is 14 residues long. The V gene is TRBV5-3, the J gene TRBJ1-5; D remains ambiguous. TRBV5-3 is known as an ORF, though its function is uncertain. Sample: CD8+ T cells from PBMCs. This sequence was found in a human donor in good health (CMV status not recorded). Some clones in this sample may be carry-over from other donors' samples. CDR3 loop: CARSSGRNNQPQHF. In DNA, the CDR3 is TGTGCCAGAAGCTCCGGACGGAACAATCAGCCCCAGCATTTT.